Listed below are T cell receptor beta chains from one sample, sequenced in a study of blood T cell repertoires in COVID-19. The repertoire was sequenced with immunoSEQ multiplex PCR; TCRdb's copy has only in-frame clones and lacks some. The sample includes about 210,000 clones, approximately 81% of them seen just once. The sequenced sample was PBMCs or T cells enriched from blood (not recorded which). The origin of the receptors is a woman aged 45-65 years with acute COVID-19. The CDR3 runs from the conserved cysteine through the conserved F or W. The D gene is left open where the match is weak. The size of a clone is reported for some rows only, either as once, few or many, or as a class for expanded clones.

j_gene: TRBJ1-5; d_gene: TRBD1; abundance: few; v_gene: TRBV7-2; CDR3nt: TGTGCCAGCAGCCTAGGGGACAGAGACGCTCAGCCCCAGCATTTT; CDR3aa: CASSLGDRDAQPQHF
j_gene: TRBJ1-5; d_gene: .; abundance: few; v_gene: TRBV18; CDR3nt: TGTGCCAGCTCACTGCCGGGCAGGGTGGACAATCAGCCCCAGCATTTT; CDR3aa: CASSLPGRVDNQPQHF
j_gene: TRBJ2-7; d_gene: TRBD2; abundance: .; v_gene: TRBV6-2/TRBV6-3; CDR3nt: TGTGCCAGCAGTTACCGGACTAGCGGTTCCTACGAGCAGTACTTC; CDR3aa: CASSYRTSGSYEQYF
j_gene: TRBJ1-1; d_gene: .; abundance: .; v_gene: TRBV5-1; CDR3nt: TGCGCCAGCAGCCCCGGGGGGGGGACTGAAGCTTTCTTT; CDR3aa: CASSPGGGTEAFF
j_gene: TRBJ2-5; d_gene: .; abundance: .; v_gene: TRBV11-1; CDR3nt: TGTGCCAGCAGCTCATCAGGAGAGACCCAGTACTTC; CDR3aa: CASSSSGETQYF
j_gene: TRBJ1-1; d_gene: .; abundance: once; v_gene: TRBV19; CDR3nt: TGTGCCAGCCCGAGCCCGACGACGGGGAGGAGGGAAGCTTTCTTT; CDR3aa: CASPSPTTGRREAFF
j_gene: TRBJ1-5; d_gene: TRBD1; abundance: .; v_gene: TRBV7-8; CDR3nt: TGTGCCAGCAGCCGAGGACAGGGTAATCAGCCCCAGCATTTT; CDR3aa: CASSRGQGNQPQHF
j_gene: TRBJ1-1; d_gene: .; abundance: .; v_gene: TRBV6-5; CDR3nt: TGTGCCAGTAAAATACAGGTTTACTCTGAAGCTTTCTTT; CDR3aa: CASKIQVYSEAFF
j_gene: TRBJ2-4; d_gene: TRBD2; abundance: .; v_gene: TRBV2; CDR3nt: TGTGCCAGCAGCCCTAGCGGTGTGGCCAAAAACATTCAGTACTTC; CDR3aa: CASSPSGVAKNIQYF
j_gene: TRBJ2-1; d_gene: .; abundance: .; v_gene: TRBV11-2; CDR3nt: TGTGCCAGCGGATCCCCTTGGGCCAATGAGCAGTTCTTC; CDR3aa: CASGSPWANEQFF
j_gene: TRBJ2-7; d_gene: TRBD2; abundance: once; v_gene: TRBV6-1; CDR3nt: TGTGCCAGCAGTGAAGTAGCGAGAGGACTAGGACTTGACGAGCAGTACTTC; CDR3aa: CASSEVARGLGLDEQYF
j_gene: TRBJ2-3; d_gene: TRBD1; abundance: .; v_gene: TRBV6-1; CDR3nt: TGTGCCAGCAGTGAAGGGGACAGGAATACGCAGTATTTT; CDR3aa: CASSEGDRNTQYF
j_gene: TRBJ2-7; d_gene: TRBD2; abundance: .; v_gene: TRBV28; CDR3nt: TGTGCCAGCAATCTTAGCGGGGGCCCCTCCTACGAGCAGTACTTC; CDR3aa: CASNLSGGPSYEQYF
j_gene: TRBJ1-2; d_gene: TRBD1; abundance: .; v_gene: TRBV27; CDR3nt: TGTGCCAGCAGTTTCTCAGGGGGAAGAGGCTACACCTTC; CDR3aa: CASSFSGGRGYTF
j_gene: TRBJ2-7; d_gene: TRBD1; abundance: .; v_gene: TRBV7-9; CDR3nt: TGTGCCAGCAGCCCCGGACAGGGGGTCTACGAGCAGTACTTC; CDR3aa: CASSPGQGVYEQYF
j_gene: TRBJ2-1; d_gene: .; abundance: .; v_gene: TRBV6-5; CDR3nt: TGTGCCAGCAGTTCCAGTACCCAGGTTGGCAATGAGCAGTTCTTC; CDR3aa: CASSSSTQVGNEQFF
j_gene: TRBJ1-3; d_gene: TRBD1; abundance: .; v_gene: TRBV9; CDR3nt: TGTGCCAGCAGCGTAGTTTCAGGGGGTCTCTCTGGAAACACCATATATTTT; CDR3aa: CASSVVSGGLSGNTIYF
j_gene: TRBJ2-3; d_gene: TRBD2; abundance: few; v_gene: TRBV4-1; CDR3nt: TGCGCCAGCAGCCAAGACGGGGGGGGTCTATTTGAAGATACGCAGTATTTT; CDR3aa: CASSQDGGGLFEDTQYF
j_gene: TRBJ2-2; d_gene: TRBD1; abundance: few; v_gene: TRBV7-3; CDR3nt: TGTGCCAGCAGCTCCGGACAGGGAGCCACCGGGGAGCTGTTTTTT; CDR3aa: CASSSGQGATGELFF
j_gene: TRBJ1-1; d_gene: .; abundance: .; v_gene: TRBV7-2; CDR3nt: TGTGCCAGCAGCTTAAATGCCCTTCCCTGGGAGGAAGCTTTCTTT; CDR3aa: CASSLNALPWEEAFF
j_gene: TRBJ1-6; d_gene: .; abundance: .; v_gene: TRBV7-8; CDR3nt: TGTGCCAGCAGCCCAAGGAGGATGTATTCACCCCTCCACTTT; CDR3aa: CASSPRRMYSPLHF
j_gene: TRBJ1-2; d_gene: .; abundance: .; v_gene: TRBV18; CDR3nt: TGTGCCAGCTCACCACGTTTACAGACTGGCTACACCTTC; CDR3aa: CASSPRLQTGYTF
j_gene: TRBJ1-1; d_gene: .; abundance: .; v_gene: TRBV7-9; CDR3nt: TGTGCCAGCAGCCCGACAGAAAAGAACACTGAAGCTTTCTTT; CDR3aa: CASSPTEKNTEAFF
j_gene: TRBJ2-7; d_gene: TRBD2; abundance: .; v_gene: TRBV3-1/TRBV3-2; CDR3nt: TGTGCCAGCAGCCAAGATCGGGTGGTAGCGGGAGGGCCCGGTGAGCAGTACTTC; CDR3aa: CASSQDRVVAGGPGEQYF
j_gene: TRBJ2-1; d_gene: .; abundance: .; v_gene: TRBV21-1; CDR3nt: TGTGCCAGCAGCTTTCACCGGGACTATACGCGAACAAGCTCCTACAATGAGCAGTTCTTC; CDR3aa: CASSFHRDYTRTSSYNEQFF
j_gene: TRBJ2-1; d_gene: TRBD2; abundance: few; v_gene: TRBV18; CDR3nt: TGTGCCAGCTCACCCGTACCAGCGGGGGGGCCGAGTGAGCAGTTCTTC; CDR3aa: CASSPVPAGGPSEQFF
j_gene: TRBJ2-2; d_gene: TRBD1; abundance: .; v_gene: TRBV18; CDR3nt: TGTGCCAGCTCACCACGCCGGGACAGGGGGTATGGCACCGGGGAGCTGTTTTTT; CDR3aa: CASSPRRDRGYGTGELFF
j_gene: TRBJ1-4; d_gene: TRBD1; abundance: .; v_gene: TRBV5-6; CDR3nt: TGTGCCAGCAGCCCGACAGGGGTTCCTGAAAAACTGTTTTTT; CDR3aa: CASSPTGVPEKLFF
j_gene: TRBJ2-3; d_gene: TRBD2; abundance: .; v_gene: TRBV2; CDR3nt: TGTGCCAGCAGTAGACTAGCGGGGGACTACACAGATACGCAGTATTTT; CDR3aa: CASSRLAGDYTDTQYF
j_gene: TRBJ2-7; d_gene: .; abundance: .; v_gene: TRBV20-1; CDR3nt: TGCAGTGCTAGTTTCAAGGCAGGGCTCCACGAGCAGTACTTC; CDR3aa: CSASFKAGLHEQYF
j_gene: TRBJ1-3; d_gene: TRBD1; abundance: once; v_gene: TRBV4-3; CDR3nt: TGCGCCAGCAGCCAGGCCGGGACAGGAATTGGAAACACCATATATTTT; CDR3aa: CASSQAGTGIGNTIYF
j_gene: TRBJ2-7; d_gene: TRBD2; abundance: .; v_gene: TRBV9; CDR3nt: TGTGCCAGCAGCGTAGACAGCGGGAGCTTTCGTCCCGAGCAGTACTTC; CDR3aa: CASSVDSGSFRPEQYF
j_gene: TRBJ1-4; d_gene: .; abundance: .; v_gene: TRBV4-3; CDR3nt: TGCGCCAGCAGCCAAGTGGGGGCAGAAAAACTGTTTTTT; CDR3aa: CASSQVGAEKLFF
j_gene: TRBJ2-7; d_gene: .; abundance: .; v_gene: TRBV6-5; CDR3nt: TGTGCCAGCAGTTACTCGGGGGGTCGGCCCTACGAGCAGTACTTC; CDR3aa: CASSYSGGRPYEQYF
j_gene: TRBJ1-1; d_gene: .; abundance: .; v_gene: TRBV3-1/TRBV3-2; CDR3nt: TGTGCCAGCAGCCCCAGACAGATGGGTCTGAACACTGAAGCTTTCTTT; CDR3aa: CASSPRQMGLNTEAFF
j_gene: TRBJ1-2; d_gene: TRBD1; abundance: few; v_gene: TRBV28; CDR3nt: TGTGCCAGCTCAACAGGGGGGCACTATGGCTACACCTTC; CDR3aa: CASSTGGHYGYTF
j_gene: TRBJ1-2; d_gene: .; abundance: .; v_gene: TRBV15; CDR3nt: TGTGCCACCAGCAGAGACCAGAAGGGGGACGTTGGCTACACCTTC; CDR3aa: CATSRDQKGDVGYTF
j_gene: TRBJ2-3; d_gene: TRBD2; abundance: .; v_gene: TRBV7-3; CDR3nt: TGTGCAAGCAGCGAACTAGCGGCAGATACGCAGTATTTT; CDR3aa: CASSELAADTQYF
j_gene: TRBJ1-5; d_gene: TRBD1; abundance: .; v_gene: TRBV10-3; CDR3nt: TGTGCCATCACACCAGGGGGAGGTCAGCCCCAGCATTTT; CDR3aa: CAITPGGGQPQHF
j_gene: TRBJ2-7; d_gene: .; abundance: .; v_gene: TRBV7-9; CDR3nt: TGTGCCAGCAGCCTCATGGGGCGGGGAAACTCCTACGAGCAGTACTTC; CDR3aa: CASSLMGRGNSYEQYF
j_gene: TRBJ2-5; d_gene: .; abundance: once; v_gene: TRBV5-3; CDR3nt: TGTGCCAGAAGCTCGACAACAGGGTACGGAGAGACCCAGTACTTC; CDR3aa: CARSSTTGYGETQYF
j_gene: TRBJ1-1; d_gene: TRBD1; abundance: .; v_gene: TRBV7-2; CDR3nt: TGTGCCAGCAGCTTAGAGGGACAGGCGAGGGTTAGAGCTTTCTTT; CDR3aa: CASSLEGQARVRAFF
j_gene: TRBJ2-1; d_gene: .; abundance: .; v_gene: TRBV7-9; CDR3nt: TGTGCCAGCAGCTTAACCTCTAGCGTGTACAATGAGCAGTTCTTC; CDR3aa: CASSLTSSVYNEQFF
j_gene: TRBJ2-6; d_gene: TRBD2; abundance: .; v_gene: TRBV6-1; CDR3nt: TGTGCCAGCAGTGACGGACTAGCGGGGGCTGGGGCCAACGTCCTGACTTTC; CDR3aa: CASSDGLAGAGANVLTF
j_gene: TRBJ2-3; d_gene: TRBD2; abundance: .; v_gene: TRBV7-2; CDR3nt: TGTGCCAGCAGCTTAGTAGCGGGGCGCCCAGATACGCAGTATTTT; CDR3aa: CASSLVAGRPDTQYF
j_gene: TRBJ2-3; d_gene: .; abundance: .; v_gene: TRBV28; CDR3nt: TGTGCCAGCAGTTTGACCCGGGTCCGCCAGGGTACGCAGTATTTT; CDR3aa: CASSLTRVRQGTQYF
j_gene: TRBJ1-3; d_gene: TRBD1; abundance: few; v_gene: TRBV19; CDR3nt: TGTGCCAGTAGTATGGATGGCACAGGGGGCTATTTCGGAGGGTCTGGAAACACCATATATTTT; CDR3aa: CASSMDGTGGYFGGSGNTIYF
j_gene: TRBJ1-6; d_gene: TRBD1; abundance: .; v_gene: TRBV30; CDR3nt: TGTGCCTGGAGTCGGACAGGGAATTCACCCCTCCACTTT; CDR3aa: CAWSRTGNSPLHF